This TCR beta chain comes out of a study of T-cell reconstitution after alpha-beta-depleted transplantation in children. Construction of the TCRbeta library involved unique molecular identifiers. TCRdb re-derived calls from the PCR reads in MiXCR, one entry per CDR3 protein. The sample lists around 600,000 distinct CDR3 sequences, over 9.5% seen once, with about 4% in the top ten. The germline V gene has CDR1 SGHRS and CDR2 YFSETQ. The CDR3 runs to 13 residues. The V end was cut by 4 bases, the J end by 3 bases, with 8 bases between. The origin of this receptor is a human donor who donated a stem cell graft to a child with acute myeloid leukemia. The chain recombines TRBV5-1 with TRBJ1-5; D is ambiguous. The specimen was PBMCs from the stem cell graft donor, collected from the stem cell graft. The CDR3 nucleotides are TGCGCCAGCAGCAGGGATGCCAATCAGCCCCAGCATTTT. Translating gives CASSRDANQPQHF.